The text below deals with one TCR beta chain. This specimen belongs to a study of shared clonotypes between healthy human individuals. CDR1 and CDR2 from the germline V gene are SGHAT and FQNNGV. The CDR3 consists of 15 residues. V shed 1 base and J 6 bases; nucleotides not matched to a gene: 7. Sequencing used immunoSEQ multiplex PCR; TCRdb keeps in-frame clones, though not all of them. The sample lists some 550,000 clones, about 97% occurring once. Sequences were obtained from naive CD4+ T cells sorted from blood. Described subset: CD45RA+ positively selected. The J gene is TRBJ2-7, the V gene TRBV11-2; 9 bases are shared with TRBD2. The source of this sequence is a woman in her 30s in good health. The DNA for the CDR3 is TGTGCCAGCAGCTTAGGAGTGACTAGCGGCATCGAGCAGTACTTC. It is translated as CASSLGVTSGIEQYF. The complete variable domain, with remaining parts taken from reference TRBV11-2 and TRBJ2-7, reads EAGVAQSPRYKIIEKRQSVAFWCNPISGHATLYWYQQILGQGPKLLIQFQNNGVVDDSQLPKDRFSAERLKGVDSTLKIQPAKLEDSAVYLCASSLGVTSGIEQYFGPGTRLTVT.